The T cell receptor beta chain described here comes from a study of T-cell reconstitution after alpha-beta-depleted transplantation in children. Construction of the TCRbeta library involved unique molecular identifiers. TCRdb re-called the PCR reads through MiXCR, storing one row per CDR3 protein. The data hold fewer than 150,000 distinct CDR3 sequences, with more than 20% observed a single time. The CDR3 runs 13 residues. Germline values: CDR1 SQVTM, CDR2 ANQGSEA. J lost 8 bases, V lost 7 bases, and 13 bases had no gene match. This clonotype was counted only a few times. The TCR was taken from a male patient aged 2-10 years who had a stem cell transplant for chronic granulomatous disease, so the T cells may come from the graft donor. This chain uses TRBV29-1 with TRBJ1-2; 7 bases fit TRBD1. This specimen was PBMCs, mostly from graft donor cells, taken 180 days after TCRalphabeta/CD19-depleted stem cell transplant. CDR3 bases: TGCAGCGCTGGAGAACAGGGGAGAGGAGGCTACACCTTC. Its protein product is CSAGEQGRGGYTF.